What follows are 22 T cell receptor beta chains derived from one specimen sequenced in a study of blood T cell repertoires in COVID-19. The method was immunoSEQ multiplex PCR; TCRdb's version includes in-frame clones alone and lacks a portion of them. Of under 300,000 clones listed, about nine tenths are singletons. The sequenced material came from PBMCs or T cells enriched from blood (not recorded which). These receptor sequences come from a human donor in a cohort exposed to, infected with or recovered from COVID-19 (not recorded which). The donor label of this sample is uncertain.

The DNA for the CDR3 is TGTGCCAGTAGTATCAGGGGACAATCGGGGGAGCAGTACTTC. It codes for CASSIRGQSGEQYF. J is TRBJ2-7 and V is TRBV19, with D maybe TRBD1 (6 bases). Looked up from germline, CDR1 is LNHDA and CDR2 is SQIVND (reference sequence). The CDR3 consists of 14 residues. V was pared by 3 bases and J by 7 bases, with 16 bases between.

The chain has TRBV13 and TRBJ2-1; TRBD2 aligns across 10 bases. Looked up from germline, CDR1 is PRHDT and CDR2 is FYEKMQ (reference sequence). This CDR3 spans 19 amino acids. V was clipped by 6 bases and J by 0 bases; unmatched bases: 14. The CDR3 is CASSPGGLAGDPSYNEQFF. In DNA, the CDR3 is TGTGCCAGCAGTCCTGGAGGGCTAGCGGGGGACCCCTCCTACAATGAGCAGTTCTTC. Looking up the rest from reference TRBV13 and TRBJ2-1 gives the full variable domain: AAGVIQSPRHLIKEKRETATLKCYPIPRHDTVYWYQQGPGQDPQFLISFYEKMQSDKGSIPDRFSAQQFSDYHSELNMSSLELGDSALYFCASSPGGLAGDPSYNEQFFGPGTRLTVL.

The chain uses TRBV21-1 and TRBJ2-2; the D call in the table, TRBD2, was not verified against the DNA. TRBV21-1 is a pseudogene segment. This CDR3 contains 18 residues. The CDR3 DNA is TGTGCCAGCACTCGGGTTCAACTAGCGCAAACGAACACCGGGGAGCTGTTTTTT. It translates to CASTRVQLAQTNTGELFF.

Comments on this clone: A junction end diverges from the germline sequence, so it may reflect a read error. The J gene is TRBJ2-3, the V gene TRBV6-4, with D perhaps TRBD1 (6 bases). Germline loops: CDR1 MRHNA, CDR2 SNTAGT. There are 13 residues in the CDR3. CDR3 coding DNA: TGTGCCAGCAGTTACTCGAGGGGGGATACGCAGTATTTT. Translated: CASSYSRGDTQYF.

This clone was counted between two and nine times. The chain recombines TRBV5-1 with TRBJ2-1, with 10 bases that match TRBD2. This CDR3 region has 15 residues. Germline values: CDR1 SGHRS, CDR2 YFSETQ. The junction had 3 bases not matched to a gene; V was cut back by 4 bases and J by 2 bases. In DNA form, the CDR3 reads TGCGCCAGCAGCGCTACTAGCGGGGCCTACAATGAGCAGTTCTTC. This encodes CASSATSGAYNEQFF.

The CDR3 sequence: CSGKLQGTDTQYF. DNA for the CDR3: TGCAGCGGGAAACTACAGGGCACAGATACGCAGTATTTT. This chain connects TRBV29-1 to TRBJ2-3, with D possibly being TRBD1 (5 bases). Germline CDR1 reads SQVTM; CDR2 reads ANQGSEA. Trimming removed 7 bases at V and 1 base at J, with 12 bases between. The CDR3 covers 13 residues.

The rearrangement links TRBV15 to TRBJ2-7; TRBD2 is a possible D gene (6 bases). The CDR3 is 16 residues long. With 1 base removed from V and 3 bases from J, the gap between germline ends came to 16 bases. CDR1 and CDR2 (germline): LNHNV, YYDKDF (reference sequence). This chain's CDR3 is CATSRGPALGGYEQYF. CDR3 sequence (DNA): TGTGCCACCAGCAGAGGCCCCGCCTTGGGGGGCTACGAGCAGTACTTC.

This CDR3 reads CASSLGQAKYSPLHF. The CDR3 nucleotides read TGCGCCAGCAGCTTGGGACAGGCTAAGTATTCACCCCTCCACTTT. This rearrangement joins TRBV5-1 to TRBJ1-6; perhaps TRBD1 as D (6 bases). V lost 0 bases to trimming and J lost 8 bases, with 12 bases between them. Germline CDR1 is SGHRS and CDR2 is YFSETQ. The CDR3 has 15 residues.

The CDR3 protein is CASSPLRRGELFF. CDR3 in DNA: TGTGCCAGCAGCCCGTTGAGGAGGGGGGAGCTGTTTTTT. The chain recombines TRBV3-1 (or the pseudogene TRBV3-2) with TRBJ2-2, with D possibly matching TRBD2 (5 bases). This CDR3 contains 13 residues. V was pared by 4 bases and J by 8 bases, with 11 bases between. The germline gives CDR1 LGHDT, CDR2 YNNKEL (reference sequence).

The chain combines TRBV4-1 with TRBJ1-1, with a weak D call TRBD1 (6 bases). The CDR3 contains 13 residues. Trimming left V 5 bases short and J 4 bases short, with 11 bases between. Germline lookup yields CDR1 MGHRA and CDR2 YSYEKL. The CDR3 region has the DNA TGCGCCAGCAGCGGAGGGGGGGGCACTGAAGCTTTCTTT. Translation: CASSGGGGTEAFF.

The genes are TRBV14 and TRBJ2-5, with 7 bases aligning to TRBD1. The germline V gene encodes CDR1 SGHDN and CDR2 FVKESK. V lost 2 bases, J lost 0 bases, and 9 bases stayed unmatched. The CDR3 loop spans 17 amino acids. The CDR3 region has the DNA TGTGCCAGCAGCCAAAGCCCGACAGGGCCGTACCAAGAGACCCAGTACTTC. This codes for CASSQSPTGPYQETQYF.

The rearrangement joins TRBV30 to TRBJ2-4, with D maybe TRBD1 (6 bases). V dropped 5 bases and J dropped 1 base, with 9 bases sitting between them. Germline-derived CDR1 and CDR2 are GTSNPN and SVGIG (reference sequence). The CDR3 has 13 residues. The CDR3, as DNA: TGTGCCTGGGCGAGGGGGGCCAAAAACATTCAGTACTTC. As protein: CAWARGAKNIQYF.

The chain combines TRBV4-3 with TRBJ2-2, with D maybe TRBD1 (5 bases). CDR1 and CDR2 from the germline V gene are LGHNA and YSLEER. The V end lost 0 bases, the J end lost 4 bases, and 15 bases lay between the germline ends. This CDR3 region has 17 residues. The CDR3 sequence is CASSQDRQQGSTGELFF. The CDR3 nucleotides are TGCGCCAGCAGCCAAGATCGACAGCAGGGAAGCACCGGGGAGCTGTTTTTT.

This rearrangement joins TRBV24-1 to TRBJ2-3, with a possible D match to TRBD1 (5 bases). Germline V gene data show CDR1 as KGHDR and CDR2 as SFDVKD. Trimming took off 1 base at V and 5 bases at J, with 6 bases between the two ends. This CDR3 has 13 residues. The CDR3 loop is CATSDLRGDTQYF. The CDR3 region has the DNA TGTGCCACCAGTGATTTAAGGGGAGATACGCAGTATTTT.

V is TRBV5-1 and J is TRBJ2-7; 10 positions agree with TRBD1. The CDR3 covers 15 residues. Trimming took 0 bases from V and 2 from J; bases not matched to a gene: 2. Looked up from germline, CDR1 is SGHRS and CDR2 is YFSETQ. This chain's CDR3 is CASSLEGTGAYEQYF. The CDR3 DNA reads TGCGCCAGCAGCTTGGAAGGGACAGGGGCCTACGAGCAGTACTTC.

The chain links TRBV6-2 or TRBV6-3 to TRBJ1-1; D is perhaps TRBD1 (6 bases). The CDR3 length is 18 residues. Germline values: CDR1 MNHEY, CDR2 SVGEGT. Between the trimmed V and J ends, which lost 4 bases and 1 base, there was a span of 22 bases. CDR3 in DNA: TGTGCCAGCAGTTTCACCCTTTCACTCAGGGGCCCGAACACTGAAGCTTTCTTT. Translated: CASSFTLSLRGPNTEAFF.

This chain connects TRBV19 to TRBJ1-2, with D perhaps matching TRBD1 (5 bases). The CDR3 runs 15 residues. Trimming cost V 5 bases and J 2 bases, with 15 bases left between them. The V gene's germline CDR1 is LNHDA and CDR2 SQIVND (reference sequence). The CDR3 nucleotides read TGTGCCAGTAGTCTCTCTCCTGGGGGGAACTATGGCTACACCTTC. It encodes CASSLSPGGNYGYTF. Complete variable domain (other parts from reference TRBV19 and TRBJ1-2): DGGITQSPKYLFRKEGQNVTLSCEQNLNHDAMYWYRQDPGQGLRLIYYSQIVNDFQKGDIAEGYSVSREKKESFPLTVTSAQKNPTAFYLCASSLSPGGNYGYTFGSGTRLTVV.

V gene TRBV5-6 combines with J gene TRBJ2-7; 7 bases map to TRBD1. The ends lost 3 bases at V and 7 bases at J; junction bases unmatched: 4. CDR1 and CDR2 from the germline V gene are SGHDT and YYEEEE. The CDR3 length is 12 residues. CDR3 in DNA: TGTGCCAGCAGCTCGACAGGGCAAGAGCAGTACTTC. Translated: CASSSTGQEQYF. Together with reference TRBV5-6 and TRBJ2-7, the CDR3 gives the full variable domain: DAGVTQSPTHLIKTRGQQVTLRCSPKSGHDTVSWYQQALGQGPQFIFQYYEEEERQRGNFPDRFSGHQFPNYSSELNVNALLLGDSALYLCASSSTGQEQYFGPGTRLTVT.

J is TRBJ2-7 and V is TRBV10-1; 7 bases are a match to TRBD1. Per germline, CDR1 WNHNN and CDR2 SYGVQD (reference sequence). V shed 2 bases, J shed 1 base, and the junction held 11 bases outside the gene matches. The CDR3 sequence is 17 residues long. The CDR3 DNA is TGCGCCAGCAGTGAGAGGTCAGGGGGTAAAGGATCCTACGAGCAGTACTTC. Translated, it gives CASSERSGGKGSYEQYF.

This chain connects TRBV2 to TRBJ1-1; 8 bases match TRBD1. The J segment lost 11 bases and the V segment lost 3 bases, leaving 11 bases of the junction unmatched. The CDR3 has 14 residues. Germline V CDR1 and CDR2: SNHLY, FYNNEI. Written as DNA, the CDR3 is TGTGCCAGCAGTGAGGGGACAGGCCTCCCCGGGGCTTTCTTT. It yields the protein CASSEGTGLPGAFF. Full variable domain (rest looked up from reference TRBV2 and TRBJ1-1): EPEVTQTPSHQVTQMGQEVILRCVPISNHLYFYWYRQILGQKVEFLVSFYNNEISEKSEIFDDQFSVERPDGSNFTLKIRSTKLEDSAMYFCASSEGTGLPGAFFGQGTRLTVV.

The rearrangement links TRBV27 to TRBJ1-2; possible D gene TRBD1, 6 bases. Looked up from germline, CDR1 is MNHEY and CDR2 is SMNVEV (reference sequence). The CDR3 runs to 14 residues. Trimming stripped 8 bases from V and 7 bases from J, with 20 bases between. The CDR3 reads CASSEGQGRGGYTF. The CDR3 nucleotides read TGTGCCAGCTCCGAGGGGCAGGGGAGGGGTGGCTACACCTTC.

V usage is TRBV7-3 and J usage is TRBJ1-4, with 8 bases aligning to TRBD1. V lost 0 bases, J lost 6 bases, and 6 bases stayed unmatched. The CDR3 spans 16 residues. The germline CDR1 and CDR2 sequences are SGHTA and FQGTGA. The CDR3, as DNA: TGTGCCAGCAGCTTAACGTTGACAGGGGTCGATGAAAAACTGTTTTTT. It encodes CASSLTLTGVDEKLFF.